Shown below are 27 T cell receptor beta chains from a single sample sequenced in a study of cytomegalovirus exposure and HLA in healthy donors. The method was immunoSEQ multiplex PCR; TCRdb's version includes in-frame clones alone and lacks a portion of them. The sample has 50,000 to 80,000 clones; around 89% are singletons. The sample comprised PBMCs. These receptors were taken from a woman under 30 in good health and CMV-seronegative.

The genes are TRBV27 and TRBJ2-3; the D gene is possibly TRBD1 (6 bases). Germline CDR1 MNHEY, CDR2 SMNVEV (reference sequence). V lost 5 bases and J lost 3, with 18 bases in between. CDR3 length: 16 residues. The CDR3 DNA follows: TGTGCCAGCAGTCCCACCGGGACAATAAGTACAGATACGCAGTATTTT. It is translated as CASSPTGTISTDTQYF.

The rearrangement links TRBV2 to TRBJ2-3; 11 bases fit TRBD1. CDR1 is SNHLY and CDR2 is FYNNEI in the germline V gene. The V and J ends lost 8 bases and 10 bases, in that order; junction bases with no gene match: 8. The CDR3 consists of 13 residues. Written as DNA, the CDR3 is TGTGCCAGCGTCTGGACAGGGGGCGCTTCGCAGTATTTT. Translating gives CASVWTGGASQYF. Together with reference TRBV2 and TRBJ2-3, the CDR3 gives the full variable domain: EPEVTQTPSHQVTQMGQEVILRCVPISNHLYFYWYRQILGQKVEFLVSFYNNEISEKSEIFDDQFSVERPDGSNFTLKIRSTKLEDSAMYFCASVWTGGASQYFGPGTRLTVL.

The rearrangement uses TRBV14 and TRBJ2-1, with D maybe TRBD1 (5 bases). V was pared by 0 bases and J by 5 bases, with 11 bases between. CDR1 and CDR2 from the germline V gene are SGHDN and FVKESK. This CDR3 has 15 amino acids. Here the CDR3 reads CASSQDRARDNEQFF. CDR3 nucleotides: TGTGCCAGCAGCCAAGACAGGGCTAGGGACAATGAGCAGTTCTTC.

This chain connects TRBV5-8 to TRBJ2-7, with TRBD1 matching 10 bases. The germline V gene has CDR1 SGHTS and CDR2 YDEGEE. The junction had 2 bases not matched to a gene; V was cut back by 0 bases and J by 2 bases. This CDR3 is 15 amino acids long. The CDR3 DNA follows: TGTGCCAGCAGCTTGGATGGACAGGGGGCCTACGAGCAGTACTTC. This codes for CASSLDGQGAYEQYF.

This clone was seen a few times. This rearrangement joins TRBV7-9 to TRBJ1-2; TRBD1 agrees at 10 bases. The CDR3 covers 14 residues. The J segment lost 6 bases and the V segment lost 5 bases, leaving 6 bases of the junction unmatched. Germline CDR1 reads SEHNR; CDR2 reads FQNEAQ (reference sequence). CDR3 in amino acids: CASSLDRGHDGYTF. CDR3 coding DNA: TGTGCCAGCAGCCTCGACAGGGGGCATGATGGCTACACCTTC.

The chain combines TRBV7-9 with TRBJ1-1, with D unresolved. This CDR3 region has 16 residues. Per germline, CDR1 SEHNR and CDR2 FQNEAQ (reference sequence). V was clipped by 5 bases and J by 2 bases, with 18 bases between them. Here the CDR3 DNA reads TGTGCCAGCAGCGGTATTATTACAGTTCTAAACACTGAAGCTTTCTTT. As protein: CASSGIITVLNTEAFF.

This clone was recorded only once. The CDR3 protein is CASLGQESYEQYF. In DNA form, the CDR3 reads TGTGCCAGCCTGGGGCAGGAGTCCTACGAGCAGTACTTC. The V call is TRBV18, the J call TRBJ2-7, with D maybe TRBD1 (5 bases). The CDR3 length is 13 residues. CDR1 KGHSH and CDR2 LQKENI come from the germline V gene. V was clipped by 8 bases and J by 1 base, with 12 bases between them.

This chain joins TRBV15 and TRBJ2-7, with 8 bases matching TRBD2. CDR3 length: 15 residues. Trimming at V came to 5 bases and at J to 1 base, leaving 7 bases not matched to a gene. Germline V gene lookup returns CDR1 LNHNV and CDR2 YYDKDF (reference sequence). CDR3 region: CATSPGGGRSYEQYF. CDR3 in DNA: TGTGCCACCAGCCCCGGGGGGGGGAGGTCCTACGAGCAGTACTTC.

V is TRBV7-8 and J is TRBJ1-2; the D gene is possibly TRBD1 (5 bases). Per the germline V gene, CDR1 is SGHVS and CDR2 is FQNEAQ. Trimming removed 1 base from V and 0 bases from J, with 9 bases in between. This CDR3 is built from 15 residues. The CDR3 spells CASSLGGATNYGYTF. The CDR3, as DNA: TGTGCCAGCAGCTTAGGCGGGGCCACTAACTATGGCTACACCTTC.

The J gene is TRBJ1-3, the V gene TRBV19; D gene ambiguous. Germline CDR1 is LNHDA and CDR2 is SQIVND (reference sequence). V was clipped by 5 bases and J by 4 bases, with 9 bases between them. CDR3 length equals 13 residues. The CDR3 nucleotides read TGTGCCAGTAGTTTTAGTCACGGAAACACCATATATTTT. Translation: CASSFSHGNTIYF.

The chain recombines TRBV10-3 with TRBJ2-3; D is perhaps TRBD2 (6 bases). CDR3 length equals 13 residues. The germline CDR1 and CDR2 sequences are ENHRY and SYGVKD. Trimming stripped 5 bases from V and 2 bases from J, with 8 bases between. The CDR3 bases are TGTGCCATCAGTTGGACTACCACAGATACGCAGTATTTT. Translating gives CAISWTTTDTQYF.

This chain joins TRBV13 and TRBJ2-4, with 10 bases that match TRBD2. Trimming removed 1 base from V and 0 bases from J; junction bases left unmatched: 3. There are 17 residues in the CDR3. Germline CDR1 is PRHDT and CDR2 is FYEKMQ (reference sequence). The CDR3 protein is CASSLESGGVAKNIQYF. The CDR3 coding sequence is TGTGCCAGCAGCTTAGAAAGCGGGGGGGTAGCCAAAAACATTCAGTACTTC.

The gene calls are TRBV6-1 and TRBJ2-7; TRBD1 agrees at 10 bases. Germline-derived CDR1 and CDR2 are MNHNS and SASEGT. The CDR3 runs to 15 residues. V was pared by 11 bases and J by 2 bases, with 12 bases of the junction left unmatched. The CDR3 is CASRTGGIPTYEQYF. The CDR3 nucleotides read TGTGCCTCGCGGACAGGGGGAATTCCTACCTACGAGCAGTACTTC.

The sample holds one count of this clone. This chain links TRBV30 with TRBJ2-5; TRBD2 might be the D (7 bases). Trimming shortened V by 5 bases and J by 10 bases, and 20 bases separated the two germline ends. The V gene's germline CDR1 is GTSNPN and CDR2 SVGIG (reference sequence). CDR3 size: 13 residues. DNA of the CDR3: TGTGCCTGGGAACCCGGGACTAAGGGGGGCCAGTACTTC. Translating gives CAWEPGTKGGQYF.

The chain carries TRBV2 and TRBJ2-2, with D perhaps matching TRBD2 (5 bases). V was pared by 7 bases and J by 0 bases, with 6 bases between. The V gene's germline CDR1 is SNHLY and CDR2 FYNNEI. This CDR3 is 13 amino acids long. DNA for the CDR3: TGTGCCAGCAAACTAGCGAACACCGGGGAGCTGTTTTTT. Protein sequence: CASKLANTGELFF.

This clone was seen once. This rearrangement joins TRBV7-3 to TRBJ2-2; 7 bases agree with TRBD2. V lost 5 bases and J lost 1; bases outside the gene matches: 4. The CDR3 sequence is 15 residues long. Germline loops: CDR1 SGHTA, CDR2 FQGTGA. The CDR3 DNA reads TGTGCCAGCAGCCCCCTAGCGGAGAACACCGGGGAGCTGTTTTTT. Translation gives CASSPLAENTGELFF. The entire variable domain, with the rest obtained from reference TRBV7-3 and TRBJ2-2, is as follows: GAGVSQTPSNKVTEKGKYVELRCDPISGHTALYWYRQSLGQGPEFLIYFQGTGAADDSGLPNDRFFAVRPEGSVSTLKIQRTERGDSAVYLCASSPLAENTGELFFGEGSRLTVL.

This clone was counted between two and nine times. DNA of the CDR3: TGTGCCAGTAGTCTTTTGACAGGGGGCCTTGCAGATACGCAGTATTTT. Translating gives CASSLLTGGLADTQYF. The rearrangement uses TRBV19 and TRBJ2-3; 10 bases agree with TRBD1. This CDR3 has 16 residues. With V trimmed by 5 bases and J by 4 bases, 9 bases remained unmatched. Germline V gene sequence: CDR1 LNHDA, CDR2 SQIVND (reference sequence). The full variable domain, its missing parts supplied by reference TRBV19 and TRBJ2-3, is DGGITQSPKYLFRKEGQNVTLSCEQNLNHDAMYWYRQDPGQGLRLIYYSQIVNDFQKGDIAEGYSVSREKKESFPLTVTSAQKNPTAFYLCASSLLTGGLADTQYFGPGTRLTVL.

V is TRBV9 and J is TRBJ2-1; 10 positions agree with TRBD2. The germline V gene encodes CDR1 SGDLS and CDR2 YYNGEE. CDR3 length: 15 amino acids. The V segment lost 1 base and the J segment 3 bases; nucleotides outside the gene matches: 1. CDR3: CASSVPSGGYNEQFF. CDR3 sequence (DNA): TGTGCCAGCAGCGTACCTAGCGGGGGCTACAATGAGCAGTTCTTC. The complete variable domain, with remaining parts taken from reference TRBV9 and TRBJ2-1, reads DSGVTQTPKHLITATGQRVTLRCSPRSGDLSVYWYQQSLDQGLQFLIQYYNGEERAKGNILERFSAQQFPDLHSELNLSSLELGDSALYFCASSVPSGGYNEQFFGPGTRLTVL.

The chain couples TRBV4-3 to TRBJ2-1, with 7 bases fitting TRBD2. With V trimmed by 1 base and J by 5 bases, 5 bases remained unmatched. The CDR3 has 15 amino acids. Germline V gene sequence: CDR1 LGHNA, CDR2 YSLEER. As DNA, the CDR3 is TGCGCCAGCAGCCAAGCTCCGGGAGGCCACAATGAGCAGTTCTTC. This gives the protein CASSQAPGGHNEQFF.

This sequence joins TRBV27 and TRBJ2-7; weak D call: TRBD2 (6 bases). The V gene's germline CDR1 is MNHEY and CDR2 SMNVEV (reference sequence). There are 13 residues in the CDR3. Trimming took 8 bases from V and 2 from J, leaving 13 bases between them. CDR3 DNA: TGTGCCAGCGGCCGGGACTCACCCTACGAGCAGTACTTC. This sequence encodes CASGRDSPYEQYF.

This clone was counted only a few times. The rearrangement links TRBV27 to TRBJ1-6; TRBD1 agrees at 8 bases. The CDR3 is 15 residues long. CDR1 and CDR2 from the germline V gene are MNHEY and SMNVEV (reference sequence). Trimming cost V 2 bases and J 10 bases; bases outside gene matches: 7. This CDR3 reads CASSLQGAWMSPLHF. The CDR3 region has the DNA TGTGCCAGCAGTTTACAGGGGGCCTGGATGTCACCCCTCCACTTT.

V and J are TRBV6-5 and TRBJ2-7; D possibly corresponds to TRBD2 (6 bases). CDR1 and CDR2 from the germline V gene are MNHEY and SVGAGI. V lost 10 bases and J lost 3, with 16 bases in between. The CDR3 has 13 amino acids. The CDR3 protein is CATPAPSVYEQYF. DNA for the CDR3: TGTGCCACCCCGGCGCCTAGCGTCTACGAGCAGTACTTC.

This clone was picked up a small number of times. The CDR3 coding sequence is TGTGCCAGTAGTATATCCGGGGTCTATGGCTACACCTTC. Protein: CASSISGVYGYTF. The rearrangement uses TRBV19 and TRBJ1-2; D is uncertain. CDR3 size: 13 residues. V was clipped by 2 bases and J by 4 bases, with 8 bases between them. Germline V gene lookup returns CDR1 LNHDA and CDR2 SQIVND (reference sequence).

The chain has TRBV2 and TRBJ2-3, with 7 bases aligning to TRBD2. In germline, CDR1 is SNHLY, CDR2 FYNNEI. V was pared by 5 bases and J by 4 bases, with 12 bases of the junction left unmatched. The CDR3 contains 16 residues. CDR3 sequence reads: CASSYDREASADTQYF. The CDR3 coding sequence is TGTGCCAGCAGTTACGATCGGGAGGCCTCCGCAGATACGCAGTATTTT.

The V call is TRBV28, the J call TRBJ2-7; TRBD2 might be the D (6 bases). This CDR3 region has 14 residues. Looked up from germline, CDR1 is MDHEN and CDR2 is SYDVKM. Trimming left V 1 base short and J 3 bases short, with 10 bases between. CDR3 coding DNA: TGTGCCAGCAGTTTATCGGGGGATTTCTACGAGCAGTACTTC. This sequence encodes CASSLSGDFYEQYF.

The V call is TRBV5-1, the J call TRBJ1-2, with D unclear. CDR3 size: 17 residues. From germline, CDR1 is SGHRS and CDR2 YFSETQ. V was shortened by 4 bases and J by 2 bases, with 21 bases between the two germline ends. The CDR3 bases are TGCGCCAGCAGCCACCAATTTATAGGGAGGCAGAACTATGGCTACACCTTC. Its translation: CASSHQFIGRQNYGYTF.

In its sample, this clone was seen once. The CDR3 region has the DNA TGTGCCAGCAGCTCGCCTAGCGGGAGGACAGCCTATGAGCAGTTCTTC. This gives the protein CASSSPSGRTAYEQFF. This chain joins TRBV5-5 and TRBJ2-1; TRBD2 agrees at 11 bases. After removal of 3 bases from V and 8 bases from J, the junction contained 10 bases not matched to a gene. Germline V gene lookup returns CDR1 SGHKS and CDR2 YYEKEE (reference sequence). The CDR3 length is 16 residues.